These 22 T cell receptor beta chains share one sample of origin, sequenced in a study of shared clonotypes between healthy human individuals. The assay was immunoSEQ multiplex PCR, and TCRdb's table has in-frame clones only and misses some. The sample lists roughly 2,500,000 clones; roughly 93% were seen once. Material: naive CD4+ T cells from PBMCs. Noted subset: CD45RA+ positively selected. These receptors originate from a man aged 18 to 30 in good health. Some clones in this sample may be carry-over from other donors' samples.

This rearrangement joins TRBV6-5 to TRBJ1-2; 9 bases line up with TRBD1. Germline V gene sequence: CDR1 MNHEY, CDR2 SVGAGI. The junction had 5 bases not matched to a gene; V was cut back by 5 bases and J by 4 bases. This CDR3 is built from 14 residues. In DNA, the CDR3 is TGTGCCAGCAGTGCGGACAGGGGTGGCTATGGCTACACCTTC. This translates into CASSADRGGYGYTF.

The chain recombines TRBV9 with TRBJ2-5; 7 bases line up with TRBD1. CDR3 length: 15 amino acids. Trimming removed 0 bases from V and 3 bases from J; junction bases left unmatched: 5. In germline, CDR1 is SGDLS, CDR2 YYNGEE. CDR3 coding DNA: TGTGCCAGCAGCGTAGCCGGGACAGAGAAAGAGACCCAGTACTTC. Translated: CASSVAGTEKETQYF.

The gene calls are TRBV10-3 and TRBJ1-2, with D possibly being TRBD1 (6 bases). The CDR3 is 15 amino acids. Germline V lookup: CDR1 ENHRY, CDR2 SYGVKD. V shed 0 bases and J shed 3 bases, with 11 bases lying between them. CDR3 region: CAISESTGKYYGYTF. In DNA, the CDR3 is TGTGCCATCAGTGAGTCGACAGGAAAATACTATGGCTACACCTTC.

This chain uses TRBV6-5 with TRBJ2-5, with 13 nucleotides matching TRBD2. After removal of 2 bases from V and 7 bases from J, the junction contained 7 bases not matched to a gene. CDR1 and CDR2 from the germline V gene are MNHEY and SVGAGI. The CDR3 contains 16 residues. The CDR3 reads CASSYGLAGALGTQYF. CDR3 DNA sequence: TGTGCCAGCAGTTACGGACTAGCGGGAGCCCTAGGGACCCAGTACTTC.

Of note for this clone: The sample has other DNA sequences that encode this CDR3 too. The chain couples TRBV28 to TRBJ2-1; D is ambiguous. Per the germline V gene, CDR1 is MDHEN and CDR2 is SYDVKM. V lost 6 bases to trimming and J lost 8 bases, with 8 bases between them. The CDR3 is 11 amino acids. CDR3 DNA sequence: TGTGCCAGCAGGACAAACTATGAGCAGTTCTTC. Translated: CASRTNYEQFF.

This clone showed up just once. This same CDR3 is encoded by further DNA sequences in the sample. This chain connects TRBV15 to TRBJ2-3; D gene unclear. V was clipped by 1 base and J by 3 bases, with 2 bases between them. From germline, CDR1 is LNHNV and CDR2 YYDKDF (reference sequence). This CDR3 contains 12 residues. The CDR3 reads CATSRGTDTQYF. The CDR3 DNA sequence: TGTGCCACCAGCAGAGGGACAGATACGCAGTATTTT.

V usage is TRBV5-1 and J usage is TRBJ2-3, with 10 bases matching TRBD2. The V segment lost 7 bases and the J segment 1 base; nucleotides outside the gene matches: 3. The CDR3 consists of 14 residues. The germline gives CDR1 SGHRS, CDR2 YFSETQ. This chain's CDR3 is CASESGRGTDTQYF. CDR3 DNA sequence: TGCGCCAGCGAAAGCGGGAGGGGCACAGATACGCAGTATTTT.

V and J are TRBV29-1 and TRBJ2-7; TRBD2 matches 10 bases. Germline CDR1 reads SQVTM; CDR2 reads ANQGSEA. This CDR3 is 14 amino acids long. Trimming took 7 bases from V and 0 from J; bases not matched to a gene: 6. CDR3 loop: CSAKTSGPSYEQYF. The CDR3 coding sequence is TGCAGCGCCAAGACTAGCGGGCCCTCCTACGAGCAGTACTTC.

The DNA of the CDR3 is TGTGCCAGCAGAAAGTCCTCAACAGGATACGAGCAGTACTTC. Protein: CASRKSSTGYEQYF. V gene TRBV6-5 combines with J gene TRBJ2-7; possible D gene TRBD1, 5 bases. V lost 6 bases and J lost 4, with 16 bases in between. Per germline, CDR1 MNHEY and CDR2 SVGAGI. This CDR3 region has 14 residues.

The CDR3 DNA is TGTGCCAGCTCACCATTAACAGGGGCCGGGGAGCTGTTTTTT. This translates into CASSPLTGAGELFF. The chain has TRBV18 and TRBJ2-2; TRBD1 agrees at 7 bases. CDR3 length: 14 residues. Germline values: CDR1 KGHSH, CDR2 LQKENI. V lost 2 bases and J lost 6; bases outside the gene matches: 3.

The table lists this clone with a few counts. Here the CDR3 reads CASSDLTEQLFF. Here the CDR3 DNA reads TGTGCCAGCAGTGACTTGACAGAGCAGCTGTTTTTT. V usage is TRBV6-4 and J usage is TRBJ2-2; the D gene is possibly TRBD1 (5 bases). Trimming pared 1 base from V and 12 bases from J, leaving 9 bases between. This CDR3 contains 12 residues. Germline lookup yields CDR1 MRHNA and CDR2 SNTAGT.

This rearrangement joins TRBV6-1 to TRBJ2-4, with D unresolved. V lost 3 bases and J 7 bases, leaving 7 bases between the germline ends. The CDR3 is made up of 12 amino acids. In germline, CDR1 is MNHNS, CDR2 SASEGT. The DNA of the CDR3 is TGTGCCAGCAGTGACATTGAGAACATTCAGTACTTC. This sequence encodes CASSDIENIQYF.

V gene TRBV29-1 combines with J gene TRBJ1-1; 7 bases fit TRBD1. This CDR3 contains 15 residues. V gave up 7 bases and J gave up 3 bases; unmatched junction bases: 14. Germline CDR1 and CDR2: SQVTM and ANQGSEA. The CDR3 DNA sequence: TGCAGCGCGTCGGGATTTAGGGGGCGGGACACTGAAGCTTTCTTT. Protein product: CSASGFRGRDTEAFF.

V usage is TRBV5-6 and J usage is TRBJ2-5; 7 bases align to TRBD1. The junction had 13 bases not matched to a gene; V was cut back by 3 bases and J by 5 bases. The germline V gene encodes CDR1 SGHDT and CDR2 YYEEEE. The CDR3 covers 16 residues. The CDR3 sequence: CASSSPGQDGWETQYF. The CDR3 region has the DNA TGTGCCAGCAGCTCACCTGGACAGGACGGGTGGGAGACCCAGTACTTC. The full variable domain, its missing parts supplied by reference TRBV5-6 and TRBJ2-5, is DAGVTQSPTHLIKTRGQQVTLRCSPKSGHDTVSWYQQALGQGPQFIFQYYEEEERQRGNFPDRFSGHQFPNYSSELNVNALLLGDSALYLCASSSPGQDGWETQYFGPGTRLLVL.

The V and J genes are TRBV25-1 and TRBJ2-2; 7 bases match TRBD1. With V trimmed by 2 bases and J by 3 bases, 9 bases remained unmatched. The CDR3 runs to 17 residues. Germline assignment: CDR1 MGHDK and CDR2 SYGVNS. DNA for the CDR3: TGTGCCAGCAGTGAAGGGCAGAGGGGGCGGCACACCGGGGAGCTGTTTTTT. Protein product: CASSEGQRGRHTGELFF.

The genes are TRBV28 and TRBJ2-7, with TRBD1 as a possible D gene (6 bases). Trimming stripped 6 bases from V and 0 bases from J, with 15 bases between. Germline values: CDR1 MDHEN, CDR2 SYDVKM. The CDR3 is 15 residues long. The CDR3 DNA follows: TGTGCCAGCAGCCCTGGGGGCAGCAACTCCTACGAGCAGTACTTC. It codes for CASSPGGSNSYEQYF.

V and J are TRBV6-6 and TRBJ1-2, with 9 bases identical to TRBD1. V shed 8 bases, J shed 6 bases, and the junction held 4 bases outside the gene matches. Germline V gene data show CDR1 as MNHNY and CDR2 as SVGAGI (reference sequence). CDR3 size: 12 residues. The CDR3 spells CASVGTGNGYTF. CDR3 bases: TGTGCCAGCGTGGGGACAGGGAATGGCTACACCTTC.

The chain links TRBV7-3 to TRBJ1-1, with a weak D call TRBD1 (5 bases). Trimming removed 6 bases at V and 1 base at J, with 9 bases between. The CDR3 has 13 amino acids. In germline, CDR1 is SGHTA, CDR2 FQGTGA. The CDR3 sequence: CASRRQWNTEAFF. In nucleotides, the CDR3 is TGTGCCAGCAGGAGACAGTGGAACACTGAAGCTTTCTTT. Together with reference TRBV7-3 and TRBJ1-1, the CDR3 gives the full variable domain: GAGVSQTPSNKVTEKGKYVELRCDPISGHTALYWYRQSLGQGPEFLIYFQGTGAADDSGLPNDRFFAVRPEGSVSTLKIQRTERGDSAVYLCASRRQWNTEAFFGQGTRLTVV.

The CDR3 DNA follows: TGTGCCATCAGGACAGGCGGTCAGCCCCAGCATTTT. This codes for CAIRTGGQPQHF. V gene TRBV10-3 combines with J gene TRBJ1-5; perhaps TRBD1 as D (6 bases). The CDR3 has 12 residues. Deletions cut 6 bases from V and 6 bases from J, with 9 bases between. The V gene's germline CDR1 is ENHRY and CDR2 SYGVKD.

This chain links TRBV10-1 with TRBJ2-7; D is unclear. Trimming took 5 bases from V and 7 from J, leaving 18 bases between them. Germline V gives CDR1 WNHNN, CDR2 SYGVQD (reference sequence). This CDR3 comprises 14 residues. CDR3 sequence reads: CASSRFDRQEEQYF. The DNA of the CDR3 is TGCGCCAGCAGTCGTTTTGACCGGCAGGAGGAGCAGTACTTC.

This rearrangement joins TRBV27 to TRBJ2-7, with 9 nucleotides matching TRBD1. The CDR3 spans 13 residues. Germline loops: CDR1 MNHEY, CDR2 SMNVEV (reference sequence). V dropped 7 bases and J dropped 3; count of bases not matched to a gene: 4. CDR3 sequence reads: CASMDRGRYEQYF. In nucleotides, the CDR3 is TGTGCCAGCATGGACAGGGGACGCTACGAGCAGTACTTC.

J is TRBJ2-1 and V is TRBV4-1; 15 nucleotides match TRBD2. The germline V gene has CDR1 MGHRA and CDR2 YSYEKL. The CDR3 length is 17 residues. J gave up 7 bases and V 3 bases, and 7 bases lay outside the gene matches. The CDR3 region is CASSHRTSGRARNEQFF. The CDR3 nucleotides read TGCGCCAGCAGCCACCGGACTAGCGGGAGGGCTAGAAATGAGCAGTTCTTC.